The next 22 T cell receptor beta chains were all read from a single sample in a study of blood T cell repertoires in COVID-19 (TCRdb year 2020). The library came from the immunoSEQ multiplex PCR assay. TCRdb re-hosts the immuneACCESS table, in-frame sequences only. Its copies lack some clones; in the studies checked, an unresolved V gene accounts for under half of them, and the cause for the rest is not known. This sample lists tens of thousands of clones; more than 85% were detected once. Of the sample, approximately 2.1% falls within the top ten clones. The sample was peripheral blood. Receptors were obtained from a man aged 45-60 years with active COVID-19.

This rearrangement joins TRBV29-1 to TRBJ1-1; 10 bases match TRBD1. The CDR3 runs to 14 residues. The germline V gene encodes CDR1 SQVTM and CDR2 ANQGSEA. The V segment lost 7 bases and the J segment 1 base; nucleotides outside the gene matches: 6. The CDR3 loop reads CSGRQGASNTEAFF. In DNA, the CDR3 is TGCAGCGGTAGACAGGGGGCTTCGAACACTGAAGCTTTCTTT.

V and J are TRBV11-1 and TRBJ2-7; a possible D gene is TRBD2 (6 bases). Germline CDR1 SGHAT, CDR2 FQDESV (reference sequence). The CDR3 extends over 14 amino acids. V was clipped by 1 base and J by 0 bases, with 7 bases between them. The CDR3 DNA follows: TGTGCCAGCAGCTTAGTGACTAGCTCCTACGAGCAGTACTTC. It is translated as CASSLVTSSYEQYF.

In nucleotides, the CDR3 is TGTGCCAGCAGTGAAACCGGGTATTTGTACGAGCAGTACTTC. Encoded protein: CASSETGYLYEQYF. The chain is built from TRBV2 and TRBJ2-7; unclear D gene. V was trimmed by 2 bases and J by 4 bases, leaving 12 bases between them. The CDR3 totals 14 residues. Germline V gene data show CDR1 as SNHLY and CDR2 as FYNNEI.

The chain combines TRBV4-1 with TRBJ2-3; possible D gene TRBD1, 6 bases. The V end lost 4 bases, the J end lost 2 bases, and 13 bases lay between the germline ends. Germline assignment: CDR1 MGHRA and CDR2 YSYEKL. This CDR3 has 15 amino acids. CDR3 sequence: CASSPEQGFTDTQYF. The CDR3 bases are TGCGCCAGCAGCCCCGAACAGGGCTTCACAGATACGCAGTATTTT.

The chain uses TRBV7-9 and TRBJ1-2; D not certain. V lost 2 bases, J lost 0 bases, and 4 bases lay in between. The germline V gene encodes CDR1 SEHNR and CDR2 FQNEAQ (reference sequence). The CDR3 totals 13 residues. CDR3 loop: CASSLLANYGYTF. The CDR3 coding sequence is TGTGCCAGCAGCTTACTAGCTAACTATGGCTACACCTTC.

The gene calls are TRBV7-2 and TRBJ2-7, with 7 bases lining up with TRBD1. The germline V gene encodes CDR1 SGHTA and CDR2 FQGNSA. The CDR3 is 12 residues long. V shed 5 bases, J shed 6 bases, and the junction held 4 bases outside the gene matches. The CDR3 region is CASSNYRGEQYF. CDR3 in DNA: TGTGCCAGCAGCAATTACAGGGGCGAGCAGTACTTC.

The rearrangement links TRBV7-8 to TRBJ1-2; possible D gene TRBD1, 6 bases. This CDR3 has 17 residues. Germline V CDR1 and CDR2: SGHVS, FQNEAQ. Trimming stripped 3 bases from V and 8 bases from J, with 25 bases between. The CDR3 sequence is CASSLRAGARARLGYTF. DNA for the CDR3: TGTGCCAGCAGCTTGAGGGCAGGGGCCAGGGCTCGACTCGGCTACACCTTC.

V and J are TRBV6-1 and TRBJ2-4; D is perhaps TRBD1 (5 bases). In germline, CDR1 is MNHNS, CDR2 SASEGT. CDR3 size: 17 residues. The V and J ends lost 2 bases and 6 bases respectively, with 20 bases between them. CDR3 bases: TGTGCCAGCAGTGAACGGCCAGGGCCCGTGTTGGGAAACATTCAGTACTTC. Translating it yields CASSERPGPVLGNIQYF.

The chain carries TRBV2 and TRBJ1-2; D not resolved. V shed 7 bases and J shed 8 bases, with 20 bases lying between them. Germline CDR1 is SNHLY and CDR2 is FYNNEI. The CDR3 has 14 residues. CDR3 sequence: CASTPVRADRGYTF. DNA of the CDR3: TGTGCCAGCACCCCAGTGAGGGCTGATCGCGGCTACACCTTC.

This chain links TRBV5-1 with TRBJ2-3, with TRBD2 identical over 13 bases. The CDR3 loop spans 18 amino acids. J gave up 0 bases and V 1 base, and 5 bases lay outside the gene matches. Per germline, CDR1 SGHRS and CDR2 YFSETQ. Here the CDR3 DNA reads TGCGCCAGCAGCTTGACTAGCGGGGGGGCAACTAGCACAGATACGCAGTATTTT. Protein product: CASSLTSGGATSTDTQYF.

This clone was seen a single time. J is TRBJ2-1 and V is TRBV29-1; possible D gene TRBD2, 5 bases. There are 14 residues in the CDR3. Germline V gives CDR1 SQVTM, CDR2 ANQGSEA. Deletions cut 4 bases from V and 0 bases from J, with 10 bases between. This chain's CDR3 is CSVVRVSSYNEQFF. The CDR3 DNA is TGCAGCGTTGTGAGGGTGAGCTCCTACAATGAGCAGTTCTTC.

The V gene is TRBV5-1, the J gene TRBJ1-2; D is possibly TRBD1 (6 bases). Germline loops: CDR1 SGHRS, CDR2 YFSETQ. CDR3 length: 14 residues. V lost 1 base to trimming and J lost 5 bases, with 12 bases between them. CDR3 residues: CASSLITGFYGYTF. The DNA for the CDR3 is TGCGCCAGCAGCTTGATTACAGGGTTTTATGGCTACACCTTC.

The V gene is TRBV28, the J gene TRBJ2-1; 10 nucleotides align to TRBD1. CDR1 and CDR2 (germline): MDHEN, SYDVKM. With V trimmed by 8 bases and J by 15 bases, 7 bases remained unmatched. This CDR3 has 11 residues. Here the CDR3 reads CASGDRDRGFF. The CDR3 DNA sequence: TGTGCCAGCGGCGACCGGGACAGGGGGTTCTTC. The full variable domain, its missing parts supplied by reference TRBV28 and TRBJ2-1, is DVKVTQSSRYLVKRTGEKVFLECVQDMDHENMFWYRQDPGLGLRLIYFSYDVKMKEKGDIPEGYSVSREKKERFSLILESASTNQTSMYLCASGDRDRGFFGPGTRLTVL.

In its sample, this clone was seen a few times. V gene TRBV7-2 combines with J gene TRBJ1-1, with no clear D. The CDR3 totals 17 residues. Germline lookup yields CDR1 SGHTA and CDR2 FQGNSA. Trimming removed 3 bases at V and 3 bases at J, with 20 bases between. CDR3 region: CASSFFPGSMMYTEAFF. As DNA, the CDR3 is TGTGCCAGCAGCTTCTTTCCGGGGTCGATGATGTACACTGAAGCTTTCTTT.

The V and J genes are TRBV24-1 and TRBJ2-3, with TRBD2 matching over 13 bases. Trimming at V came to 2 bases and at J to 8 bases, leaving 6 bases not matched to a gene. Germline V lookup: CDR1 KGHDR, CDR2 SFDVKD. The CDR3 has 16 residues. The CDR3 sequence is CATSDSTSGGLGTQYF. Here the CDR3 DNA reads TGTGCCACCAGTGATTCGACTAGCGGGGGGCTCGGTACGCAGTATTTT.

This clone occurred a few times. The rearrangement uses TRBV6-2 or TRBV6-3 and TRBJ1-2, with D perhaps matching TRBD1 (5 bases). Per the germline V gene, CDR1 is MNHEY and CDR2 is SVGEGT. The CDR3 is made up of 14 amino acids. With 1 base removed from V and 3 bases from J, the gap between germline ends came to 9 bases. For the CDR3, the DNA is TGTGCCAGCAGTTACTGGGGGGGACACTATGGCTACACCTTC. This codes for CASSYWGGHYGYTF.

The rearrangement links TRBV30 to TRBJ2-7, with 9 bases lining up with TRBD1. Germline V CDR1 and CDR2: GTSNPN, SVGIG (reference sequence). This CDR3 is 13 amino acids long. With V trimmed by 3 bases and J by 3 bases, 3 bases remained unmatched. Here the CDR3 DNA reads TGTGCCTGGAGACAGGGGGCCCTCTACGAGCAGTACTTC. It codes for CAWRQGALYEQYF.

The chain joins TRBV4-1 to TRBJ2-1, with a possible D match to TRBD1 (6 bases). The CDR3 extends over 18 amino acids. Germline assignment: CDR1 MGHRA and CDR2 YSYEKL. V lost 2 bases and J 2 bases, leaving 19 bases between the germline ends. Written as DNA, the CDR3 is TGCGCCAGCAGCCAAAGTGGGTTAGGGGGACCAGCCTACAATGAGCAGTTCTTC. The encoded protein is CASSQSGLGGPAYNEQFF.

V is TRBV30 and J is TRBJ1-2; maybe TRBD1 (5 bases). The V gene lost 2 bases and the J gene lost 5 bases, with 15 bases spanning the gap. The germline V gene has CDR1 GTSNPN and CDR2 SVGIG (reference sequence). CDR3 length equals 14 residues. Here the CDR3 DNA reads TGTGCCTGGAGTACCCGGGACGGGAGATATGGCTACACCTTC. Its translation: CAWSTRDGRYGYTF.

The rearrangement joins TRBV24-1 to TRBJ2-1, with 9 bases aligning to TRBD1. This CDR3 comprises 15 residues. Germline CDR1 is KGHDR and CDR2 is SFDVKD. V lost 3 bases and J lost 9; bases outside the gene matches: 8. In nucleotides, the CDR3 is TGTGCCACCAGTGATCCCGGACAGGGGACAGGTGAGCAGTTCTTC. This gives the protein CATSDPGQGTGEQFF.

V usage is TRBV2 and J usage is TRBJ1-1; D might be TRBD1 (5 bases). The CDR3 totals 13 residues. The germline gives CDR1 SNHLY, CDR2 FYNNEI. Between the trimmed V and J ends, which lost 9 bases and 5 bases, there was a span of 16 bases. The CDR3 DNA sequence: TGTGCCAGTTCGCGGACCCCAGGGACTGAAGCTTTCTTT. Translation: CASSRTPGTEAFF.

This chain joins TRBV6-2 or TRBV6-3 and TRBJ2-5; possibly TRBD2 for D (5 bases). Trimming took off 3 bases at V and 1 base at J, with 15 bases between the two ends. The CDR3 is 16 amino acids. The germline V gene encodes CDR1 MNHEY and CDR2 SVGEGT. The CDR3 reads CASSYTPGSSQETQYF. CDR3 nucleotide sequence: TGTGCCAGCAGTTATACGCCGGGGTCTTCCCAAGAGACCCAGTACTTC.